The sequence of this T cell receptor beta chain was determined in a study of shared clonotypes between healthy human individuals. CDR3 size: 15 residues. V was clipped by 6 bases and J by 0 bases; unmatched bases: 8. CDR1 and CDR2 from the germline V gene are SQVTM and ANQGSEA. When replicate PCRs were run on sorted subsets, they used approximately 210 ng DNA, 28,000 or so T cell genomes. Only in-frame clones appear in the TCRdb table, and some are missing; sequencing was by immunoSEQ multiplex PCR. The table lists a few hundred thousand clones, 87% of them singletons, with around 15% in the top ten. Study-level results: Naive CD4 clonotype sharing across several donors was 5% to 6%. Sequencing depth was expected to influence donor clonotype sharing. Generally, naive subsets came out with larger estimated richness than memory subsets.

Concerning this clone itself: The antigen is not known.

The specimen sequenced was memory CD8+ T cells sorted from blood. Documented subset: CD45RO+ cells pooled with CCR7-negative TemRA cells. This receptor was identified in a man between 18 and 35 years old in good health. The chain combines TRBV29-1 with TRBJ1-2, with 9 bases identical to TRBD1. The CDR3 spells CSVVGQGDTNYGYTF. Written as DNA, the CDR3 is TGCAGCGTCGTGGGACAGGGTGACACTAACTATGGCTACACCTTC.